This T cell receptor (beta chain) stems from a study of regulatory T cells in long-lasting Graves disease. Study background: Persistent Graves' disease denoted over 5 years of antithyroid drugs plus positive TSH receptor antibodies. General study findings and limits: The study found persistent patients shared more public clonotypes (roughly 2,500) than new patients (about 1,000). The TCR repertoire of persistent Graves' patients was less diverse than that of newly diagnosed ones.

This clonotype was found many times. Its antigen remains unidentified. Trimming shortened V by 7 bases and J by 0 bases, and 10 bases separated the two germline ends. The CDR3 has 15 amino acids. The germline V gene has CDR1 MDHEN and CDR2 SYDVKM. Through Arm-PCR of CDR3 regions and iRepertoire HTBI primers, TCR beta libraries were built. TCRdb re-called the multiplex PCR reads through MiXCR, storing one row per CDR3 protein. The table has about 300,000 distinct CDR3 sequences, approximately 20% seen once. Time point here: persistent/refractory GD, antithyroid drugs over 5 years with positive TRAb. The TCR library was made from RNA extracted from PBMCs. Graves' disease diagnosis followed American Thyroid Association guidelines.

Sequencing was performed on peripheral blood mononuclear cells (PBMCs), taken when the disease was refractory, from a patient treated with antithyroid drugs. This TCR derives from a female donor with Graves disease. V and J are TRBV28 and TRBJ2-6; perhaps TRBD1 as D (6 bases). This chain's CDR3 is CASTGHTSGANVLTF. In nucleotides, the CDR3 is TGTGCCAGCACGGGACACACCTCTGGGGCCAACGTCCTGACTTTC.